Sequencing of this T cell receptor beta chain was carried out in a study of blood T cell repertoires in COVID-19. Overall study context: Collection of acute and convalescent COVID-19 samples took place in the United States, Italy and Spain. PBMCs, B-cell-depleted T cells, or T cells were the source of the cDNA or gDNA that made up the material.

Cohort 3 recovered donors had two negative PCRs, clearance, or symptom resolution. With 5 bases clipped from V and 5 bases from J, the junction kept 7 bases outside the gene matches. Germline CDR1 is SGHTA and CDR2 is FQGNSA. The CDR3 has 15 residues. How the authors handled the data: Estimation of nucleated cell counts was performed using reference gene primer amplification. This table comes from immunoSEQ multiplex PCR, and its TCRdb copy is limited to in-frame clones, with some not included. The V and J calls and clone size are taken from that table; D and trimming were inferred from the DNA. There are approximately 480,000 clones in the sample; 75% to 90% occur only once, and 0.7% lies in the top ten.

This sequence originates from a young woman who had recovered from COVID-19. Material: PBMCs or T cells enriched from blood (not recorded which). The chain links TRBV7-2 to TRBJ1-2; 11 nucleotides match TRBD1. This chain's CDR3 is CASSPGQGAFYGYTF. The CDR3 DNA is TGTGCCAGCAGCCCCGGACAGGGGGCCTTTTATGGCTACACCTTC.